The 9 T cell receptor beta chains given below trace back to one sample, sequenced in a study of cytomegalovirus exposure and HLA in healthy donors. This PCR relied on a set of 60 Vbeta primers and 13 Jbeta primers. This table comes from immunoSEQ multiplex PCR, and its TCRdb copy is limited to in-frame clones, with some not included. The table shows 110,000 to 150,000 clones, with nearly 10% occurring only once. The sequencing sample was made of PBMCs. These receptors all come from a man aged 45-65 years in good health and CMV-seronegative.

This clone occurred a few times. The rearrangement links TRBV28 to TRBJ2-5; 11 bases are shared with TRBD1. This CDR3 spans 17 amino acids. Germline CDR1 and CDR2: MDHEN and SYDVKM. Germline trimming cut 7 bases from V and 3 bases from J; bases unmatched to any gene: 13. In DNA form, the CDR3 reads TGTGCCAGCATTCCTTTCCGGACAGGGGGCTTGAAAGAGACCCAGTACTTC. Its translation: CASIPFRTGGLKETQYF.

The chain couples TRBV28 to TRBJ1-2; D perhaps matches TRBD1 (5 bases). CDR3 length: 13 amino acids. Deletions cut 2 bases from V and 6 bases from J, with 10 bases between. Germline CDR1 reads MDHEN; CDR2 reads SYDVKM. The CDR3 DNA follows: TGTGCCAGCAGTTTAGAAGGGGTTGATGGCTACACCTTC. Protein: CASSLEGVDGYTF.

The J gene is TRBJ2-2, the V gene TRBV21-1; the table's D call TRBD2 went unverified against the DNA. TRBV21-1 is recorded as a pseudogene. The CDR3 runs 19 residues. In nucleotides, the CDR3 is TGTGCCAGCAGCAAGACCGGACTAGCGGGAGAAGGAGCCACCGGGGAGCTGTTTTTT. The encoded protein is CASSKTGLAGEGATGELFF.

This chain uses TRBV6-5 with TRBJ1-2; 7 bases agree with TRBD1. The CDR3 totals 13 residues. J lost 4 bases, V lost 4 bases, and 3 bases had no gene match. Germline-derived CDR1 and CDR2 are MNHEY and SVGAGI. DNA for the CDR3: TGTGCCAGCAGTTTACAGGGGACCTATGGCTACACCTTC. Its protein product is CASSLQGTYGYTF.

This clone was observed a few times. This rearrangement joins TRBV18 to TRBJ2-5, with D uncertain. Trimming stripped 0 bases from V and 0 bases from J, with 8 bases between. The CDR3 is made up of 15 amino acids. The germline CDR1 and CDR2 sequences are KGHSH and LQKENI. The CDR3 sequence is CASSPPAGYQETQYF. The CDR3, as DNA: TGTGCCAGCTCACCACCGGCCGGGTACCAAGAGACCCAGTACTTC.

As DNA, the CDR3 is TGTGCCAGCAGCCCTTGGGGACAGGAGTACACCGGGGAGCTGTTTTTT. This sequence encodes CASSPWGQEYTGELFF. V usage is TRBV11-2 and J usage is TRBJ2-2; TRBD1 matches 8 bases. The CDR3 is 16 amino acids. Trimming cost V 5 bases and J 3 bases; bases outside gene matches: 8. The germline V gene has CDR1 SGHAT and CDR2 FQNNGV.

J is TRBJ1-1 and V is TRBV14, with 9 bases identical to TRBD1. From germline, CDR1 is SGHDN and CDR2 FVKESK. The CDR3 sequence is 17 residues long. The J segment lost 5 bases and the V segment lost 3 bases, leaving 13 bases of the junction unmatched. This chain's CDR3 is CASSHDRGALIITEAFF. Here the CDR3 DNA reads TGTGCCAGCAGCCACGACAGGGGGGCTCTCATAATAACTGAAGCTTTCTTT.

This clone was seen more than once but under ten times. The V call is TRBV28, the J call TRBJ1-5; 9 bases are a match to TRBD1. CDR1 MDHEN and CDR2 SYDVKM come from the germline V gene. V was pared by 6 bases and J by 1 base, with 1 base of the junction left unmatched. This CDR3 spans 14 amino acids. Here the CDR3 reads CASRGQGSNQPQHF. CDR3 DNA sequence: TGTGCCAGCAGGGGACAGGGAAGCAATCAGCCCCAGCATTTT.

This clone was detected a few times. The chain recombines TRBV27 with TRBJ2-3, with D maybe TRBD1 (5 bases). The CDR3 length is 13 residues. With 5 bases removed from V and 2 bases from J, the gap between germline ends came to 8 bases. CDR1 is MNHEY and CDR2 is SMNVEV in the germline V gene (reference sequence). CDR3 sequence reads: CASSRGHTDTQYF. In nucleotides, the CDR3 is TGTGCCAGCAGTAGGGGTCACACAGATACGCAGTATTTT.